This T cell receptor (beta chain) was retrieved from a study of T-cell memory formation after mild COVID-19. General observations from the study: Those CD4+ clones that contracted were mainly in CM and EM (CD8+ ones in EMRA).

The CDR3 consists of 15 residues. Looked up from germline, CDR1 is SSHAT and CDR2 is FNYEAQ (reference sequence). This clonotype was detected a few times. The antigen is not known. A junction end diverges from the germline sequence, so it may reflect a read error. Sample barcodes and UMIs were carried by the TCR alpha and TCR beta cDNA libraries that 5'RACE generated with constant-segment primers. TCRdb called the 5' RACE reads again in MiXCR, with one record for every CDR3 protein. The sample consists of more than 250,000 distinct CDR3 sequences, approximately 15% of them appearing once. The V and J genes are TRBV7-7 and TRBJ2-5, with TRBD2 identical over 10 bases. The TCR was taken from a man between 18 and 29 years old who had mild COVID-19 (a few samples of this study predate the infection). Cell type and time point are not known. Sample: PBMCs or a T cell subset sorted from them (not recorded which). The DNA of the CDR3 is TGTGCTAGCAGCGGAGGACTAGCGGCCCAAGAGACCCAGTACTTC. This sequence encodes CASSGGLAAQETQYF.